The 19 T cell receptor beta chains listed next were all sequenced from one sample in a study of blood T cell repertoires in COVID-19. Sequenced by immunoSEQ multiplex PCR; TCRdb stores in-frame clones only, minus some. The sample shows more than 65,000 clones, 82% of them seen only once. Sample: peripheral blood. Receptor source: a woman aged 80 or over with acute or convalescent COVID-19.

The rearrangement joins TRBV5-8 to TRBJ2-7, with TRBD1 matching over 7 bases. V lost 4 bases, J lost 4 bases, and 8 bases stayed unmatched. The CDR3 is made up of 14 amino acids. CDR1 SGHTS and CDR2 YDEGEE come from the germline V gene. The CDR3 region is CASSPPTGSYEQYF. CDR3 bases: TGTGCCAGCAGCCCGCCGACAGGGTCGTACGAGCAGTACTTC.

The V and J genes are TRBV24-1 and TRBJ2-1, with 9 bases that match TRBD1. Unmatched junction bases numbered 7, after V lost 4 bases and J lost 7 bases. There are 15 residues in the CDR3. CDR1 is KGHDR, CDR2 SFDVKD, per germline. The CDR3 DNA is TGTGCCACCAGTGACCGGACAGGGGATTCGAATGAGCAGTTCTTC. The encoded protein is CATSDRTGDSNEQFF.

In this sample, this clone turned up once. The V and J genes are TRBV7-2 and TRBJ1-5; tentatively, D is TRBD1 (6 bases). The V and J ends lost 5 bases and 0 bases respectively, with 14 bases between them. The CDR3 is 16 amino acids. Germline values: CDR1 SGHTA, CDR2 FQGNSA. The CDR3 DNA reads TGTGCCAGCAGCCTACAGACAGGTAATAGCAATCAGCCCCAGCATTTT. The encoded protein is CASSLQTGNSNQPQHF.

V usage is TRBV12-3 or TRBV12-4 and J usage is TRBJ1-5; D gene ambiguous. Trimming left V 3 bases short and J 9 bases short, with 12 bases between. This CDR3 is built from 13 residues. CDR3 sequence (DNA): TGTGCCAGCAGTTTGCGTCTTCCTGGGCCCCAGCATTTT. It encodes CASSLRLPGPQHF.

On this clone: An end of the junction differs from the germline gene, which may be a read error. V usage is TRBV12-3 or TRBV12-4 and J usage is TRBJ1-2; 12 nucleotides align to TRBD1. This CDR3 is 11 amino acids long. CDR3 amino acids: CASSSGTGGHF. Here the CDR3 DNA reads TGTGCCAGCAGTTCCGGGACAGGGGGCCACTTC.

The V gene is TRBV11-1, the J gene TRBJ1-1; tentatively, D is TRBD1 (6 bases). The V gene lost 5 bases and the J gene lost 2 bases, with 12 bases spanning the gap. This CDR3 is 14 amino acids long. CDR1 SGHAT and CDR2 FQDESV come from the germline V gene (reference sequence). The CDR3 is CASSPDRINTEAFF. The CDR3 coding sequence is TGTGCCAGCAGCCCCGACAGGATCAACACTGAAGCTTTCTTT.

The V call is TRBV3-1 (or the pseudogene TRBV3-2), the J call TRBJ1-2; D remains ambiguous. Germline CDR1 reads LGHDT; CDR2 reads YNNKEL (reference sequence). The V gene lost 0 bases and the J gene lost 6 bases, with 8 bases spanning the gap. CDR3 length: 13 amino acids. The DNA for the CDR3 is TGTGCCAGCAGCCAAGATATAACAGATGGCTACACCTTC. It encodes CASSQDITDGYTF.

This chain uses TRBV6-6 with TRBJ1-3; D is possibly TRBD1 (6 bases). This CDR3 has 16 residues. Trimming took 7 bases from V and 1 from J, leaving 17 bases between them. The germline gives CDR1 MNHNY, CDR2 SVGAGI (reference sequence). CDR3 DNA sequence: TGTGCCAGCACCCCCGGTAGGGGGTTATCTGGAAACACCATATATTTT. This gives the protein CASTPGRGLSGNTIYF.

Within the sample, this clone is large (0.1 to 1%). CDR3 coding DNA: TGTGCCAGCAGTGACCTGGGGGGGTCTAGCTCCTACGAGCAGTACTTC. It encodes CASSDLGGSSSYEQYF. The genes are TRBV6-1 and TRBJ2-7; 7 bases match TRBD2. The CDR3 extends over 16 amino acids. V gave up 3 bases and J gave up 0 bases; unmatched junction bases: 8. Germline V lookup: CDR1 MNHNS, CDR2 SASEGT.

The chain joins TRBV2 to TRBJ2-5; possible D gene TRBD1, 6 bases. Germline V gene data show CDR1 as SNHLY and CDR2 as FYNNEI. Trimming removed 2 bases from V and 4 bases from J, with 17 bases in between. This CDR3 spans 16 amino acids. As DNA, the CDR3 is TGTGCCAGCAGTGAACCGGACAGCGATTTCTCAGAGACCCAGTACTTC. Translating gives CASSEPDSDFSETQYF.

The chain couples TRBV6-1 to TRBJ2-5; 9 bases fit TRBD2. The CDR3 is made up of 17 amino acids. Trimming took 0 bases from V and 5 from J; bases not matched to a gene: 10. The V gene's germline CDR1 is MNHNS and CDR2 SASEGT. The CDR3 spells CASSEALGLAGRETQYF. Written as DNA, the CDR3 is TGTGCCAGCAGTGAAGCGCTGGGGCTAGCGGGGAGGGAGACCCAGTACTTC.

The CDR3 here is CASSRTSGVQETQYF. CDR3 nucleotides: TGTGCCAGCAGCCGGACTAGCGGGGTCCAAGAGACCCAGTACTTC. The V call is TRBV11-2, the J call TRBJ2-5; 12 positions agree with TRBD2. The CDR3 consists of 15 residues. Per germline, CDR1 SGHAT and CDR2 FQNNGV. V was clipped by 5 bases and J by 1 base; unmatched bases: 2.

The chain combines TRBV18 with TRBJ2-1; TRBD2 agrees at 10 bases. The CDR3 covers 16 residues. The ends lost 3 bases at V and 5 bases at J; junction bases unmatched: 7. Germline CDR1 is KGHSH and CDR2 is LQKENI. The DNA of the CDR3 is TGTGCCAGCTCACCCACAGCGGGGGGGCTCGACAATGAGCAGTTCTTC. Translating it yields CASSPTAGGLDNEQFF.

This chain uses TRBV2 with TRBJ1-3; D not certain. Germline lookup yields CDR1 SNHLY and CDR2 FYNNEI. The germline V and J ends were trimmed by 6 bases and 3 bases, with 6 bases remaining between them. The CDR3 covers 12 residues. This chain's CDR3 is CASRADGNTIYF. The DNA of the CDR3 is TGTGCCAGCAGGGCGGATGGAAACACCATATATTTT.

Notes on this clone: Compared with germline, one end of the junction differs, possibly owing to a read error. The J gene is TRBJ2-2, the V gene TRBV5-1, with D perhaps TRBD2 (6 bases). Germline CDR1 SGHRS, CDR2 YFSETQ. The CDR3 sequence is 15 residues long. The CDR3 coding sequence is TGCGCCAGCAGATTGGGCGGGGCGAACACCGGGGAGCTGTTTTTT. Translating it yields CASRLGGANTGELFF.

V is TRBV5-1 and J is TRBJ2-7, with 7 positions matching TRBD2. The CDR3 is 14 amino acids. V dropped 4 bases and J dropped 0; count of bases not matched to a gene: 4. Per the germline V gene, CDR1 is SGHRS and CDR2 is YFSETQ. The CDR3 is CASSPTSASYEQYF. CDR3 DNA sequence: TGCGCCAGCAGCCCTACTAGCGCCTCCTACGAGCAGTACTTC. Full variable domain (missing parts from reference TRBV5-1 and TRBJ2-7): KAGVTQTPRYLIKTRGQQVTLSCSPISGHRSVSWYQQTPGQGLQFLFEYFSETQRNKGNFPGRFSGRQFSNSRSEMNVSTLELGDSALYLCASSPTSASYEQYFGPGTRLTVT.

CDR3 coding DNA: TGTGCCACCAGCGGACTGCCGGAGGAGACCACAGATACGCAGTATTTT. It is translated as CATSGLPEETTDTQYF. The chain couples TRBV15 to TRBJ2-3, with D maybe TRBD2 (5 bases). The CDR3 spans 16 residues. V was clipped by 5 bases and J by 2 bases, with 17 bases between them. Germline loops: CDR1 LNHNV, CDR2 YYDKDF (reference sequence). Supplemented by reference TRBV15 and TRBJ2-3, the full variable domain reads DAMVIQNPRYQVTQFGKPVTLSCSQTLNHNVMYWYQQKSSQAPKLLFHYYDKDFNNEADTPDNFQSRRPNTSFCFLDIRSPGLGDTAMYLCATSGLPEETTDTQYFGPGTRLTVL.

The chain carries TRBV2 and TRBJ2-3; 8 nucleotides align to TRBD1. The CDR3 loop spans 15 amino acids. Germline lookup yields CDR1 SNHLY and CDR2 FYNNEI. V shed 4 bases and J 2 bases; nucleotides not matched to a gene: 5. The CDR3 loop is CASSATRGLTDTQYF. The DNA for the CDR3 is TGTGCCAGCAGTGCAACCAGGGGGCTCACAGATACGCAGTATTTT.

The CDR3 sequence is CAWSVGGGIDTQYF. CDR3 DNA sequence: TGTGCCTGGAGTGTTGGGGGGGGAATAGATACGCAGTATTTT. This rearrangement joins TRBV30 to TRBJ2-3, with 7 bases fitting TRBD2. The V gene end was trimmed by 0 bases and the J gene end by 5 bases; junction bases not matched to a gene: 5. The germline gives CDR1 GTSNPN, CDR2 SVGIG (reference sequence). The CDR3 sequence is 14 residues long.